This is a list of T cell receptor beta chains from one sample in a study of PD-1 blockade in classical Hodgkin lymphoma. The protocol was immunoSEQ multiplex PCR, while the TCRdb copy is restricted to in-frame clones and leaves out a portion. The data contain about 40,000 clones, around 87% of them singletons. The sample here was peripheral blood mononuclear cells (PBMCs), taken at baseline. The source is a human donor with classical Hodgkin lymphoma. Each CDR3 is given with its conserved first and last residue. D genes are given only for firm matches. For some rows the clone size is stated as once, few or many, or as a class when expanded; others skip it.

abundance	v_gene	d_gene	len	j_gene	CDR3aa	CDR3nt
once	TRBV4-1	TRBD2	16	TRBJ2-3	CASSRAGGGGTDTQYF	TGCGCCAGCAGCCGGGCCGGGGGGGGAGGCACAGATACGCAGTATTTT
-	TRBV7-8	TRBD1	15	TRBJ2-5	CASSLGGQGRETQYF	TGTGCCAGCAGCTTAGGGGGACAGGGGAGGGAGACCCAGTACTTC
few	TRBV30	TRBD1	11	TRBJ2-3	CAWGDREPQYF	TGTGCCTGGGGAGACAGGGAGCCGCAGTATTTT
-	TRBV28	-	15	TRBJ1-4	CASSLVSFYNEKLFF	TGTGCCAGCAGTTTGGTCAGTTTTTATAATGAAAAACTGTTTTTT
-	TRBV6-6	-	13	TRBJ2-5	CASRTRGQETQYF	TGTGCCAGCAGGACGAGGGGACAAGAGACCCAGTACTTC
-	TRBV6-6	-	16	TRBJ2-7	CASSQGLPIATYEQYF	TGTGCCAGCAGCCAGGGGCTCCCCATTGCCACCTACGAGCAGTACTTC
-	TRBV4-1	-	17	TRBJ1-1	CASSQDNGTPSGTEAFF	TGCGCCAGCAGCCAAGATAACGGGACACCCTCTGGCACTGAAGCTTTCTTT
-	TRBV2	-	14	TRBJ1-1	CASSDGGSVAEAFF	TGTGCCAGCAGTGATGGTGGATCGGTCGCTGAAGCTTTCTTT
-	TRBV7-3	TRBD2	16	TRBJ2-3	CASSRGLAGASDTQYF	TGTGCCAGCAGCCGCGGACTAGCGGGAGCCTCAGATACGCAGTATTTT
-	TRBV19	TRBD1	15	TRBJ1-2	CASSRDRGGNYGYTF	TGTGCCAGTAGCCGGGACAGGGGAGGTAACTATGGCTACACCTTC
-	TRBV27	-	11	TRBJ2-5	CASIYQETQYF	TGTGCCAGCATCTACCAAGAGACCCAGTACTTC
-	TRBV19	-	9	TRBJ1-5	CARNQPQHF	TGTGCCAGGAATCAGCCCCAGCATTTT
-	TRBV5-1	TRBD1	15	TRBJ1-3	CASSLGQGTGNTIYF	TGCGCCAGCAGCTTAGGACAGGGGACTGGAAACACCATATATTTT
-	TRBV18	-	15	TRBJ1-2	CASSRSTDSYYGYTF	TGTGCCAGCTCACGCTCGACAGACAGCTACTATGGCTACACCTTC
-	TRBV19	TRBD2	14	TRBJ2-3	CATFGRGGTDTQYF	TGTGCCACTTTCGGGCGGGGGGGCACAGATACGCAGTATTTT
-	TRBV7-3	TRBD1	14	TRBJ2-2	CASRGQGGTGELFF	TGTGCCAGCAGGGGACAGGGGGGTACCGGGGAGCTGTTTTTT
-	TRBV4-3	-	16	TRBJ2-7	CASSQDEGVGRYEQYF	TGCGCCAGCAGCCAAGATGAGGGGGTAGGCCGCTACGAGCAGTACTTC
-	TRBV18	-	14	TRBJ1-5	CASSLTGSDQPQHF	TGTGCCAGCTCACTAACAGGGAGTGATCAGCCCCAGCATTTT
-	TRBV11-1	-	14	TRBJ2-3	CASSARDMLDTQYF	TGTGCCAGCAGCGCCAGGGACATGTTAGATACGCAGTATTTT
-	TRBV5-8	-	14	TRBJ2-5	CASSLAGRGETQYF	TGTGCCAGCAGCTTGGCCGGACGAGGAGAGACCCAGTACTTC
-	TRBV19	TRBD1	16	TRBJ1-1	CASSPRDRLTNTEAFF	TGTGCCAGTAGTCCCCGGGACAGACTCACGAACACTGAAGCTTTCTTT
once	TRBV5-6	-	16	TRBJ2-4	CASLHFRDLAKNIQYF	TGTGCCAGCTTACACTTCAGGGATCTAGCCAAAAACATTCAGTACTTC
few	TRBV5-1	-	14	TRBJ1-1	CASSLTGLATEAFF	TGCGCCAGCAGCTTGACAGGGTTGGCCACTGAAGCTTTCTTT
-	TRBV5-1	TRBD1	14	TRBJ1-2	CASSPTGDNYGYTF	TGCGCCAGCAGCCCGACAGGGGATAACTATGGCTACACCTTC
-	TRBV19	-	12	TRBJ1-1	CASHRKNTEAFF	TGTGCCAGTCACAGGAAGAACACTGAAGCTTTCTTT
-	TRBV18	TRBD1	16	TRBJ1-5	CASSPYGTGGNQPQHF	TGTGCCAGCTCACCTTATGGGACAGGGGGCAATCAGCCCCAGCATTTT
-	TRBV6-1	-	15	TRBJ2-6	CASSEQGSGANVLTF	TGTGCCAGCAGTGAACAGGGCTCTGGGGCCAACGTCCTGACTTTC
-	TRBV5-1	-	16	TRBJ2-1	CASSWGPGSTYNEQFF	TGCGCCAGCAGCTGGGGGCCGGGGTCCACCTACAATGAGCAGTTCTTC
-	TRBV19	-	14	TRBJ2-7	CASSIPGAEYEQYF	TGTGCCAGTAGTATACCGGGGGCTGAGTACGAGCAGTACTTC
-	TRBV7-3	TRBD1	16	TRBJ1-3	CASSKLGQFSGNTIYF	TGTGCCAGCAGCAAGCTGGGACAGTTCTCTGGAAACACCATATATTTT
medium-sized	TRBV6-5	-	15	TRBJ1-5	CASSPHFYSNQPQHF	TGTGCCAGCAGTCCACACTTTTATAGCAATCAGCCCCAGCATTTT
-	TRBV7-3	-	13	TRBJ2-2	CASSLLNTGELFF	TGTGCCAGCAGCTTACTCAACACCGGGGAGCTGTTTTTT
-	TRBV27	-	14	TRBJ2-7	CASSRGVTKYEQYF	TGTGCCAGCAGCCGCGGGGTTACTAAGTACGAGCAGTACTTC
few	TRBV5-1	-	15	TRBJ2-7	CASSLVPGSSYEQYF	TGCGCCAGCAGCTTGGTCCCAGGGAGCTCCTACGAGCAGTACTTC
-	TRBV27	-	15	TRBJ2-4	CASRQGRLDKNIQYF	TGTGCCAGCAGGCAGGGGCGTTTGGACAAAAACATTCAGTACTTC
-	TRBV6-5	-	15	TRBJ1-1	CASSPGSELNTEAFF	TGTGCCAGCAGTCCAGGGTCAGAGTTGAACACTGAAGCTTTCTTT
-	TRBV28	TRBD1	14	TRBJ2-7	CASSFVQGRHEQYF	TGTGCCAGCAGTTTCGTACAGGGGCGTCACGAGCAGTACTTC
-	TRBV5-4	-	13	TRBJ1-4	CASSYDINEKLFF	TGTGCCAGCAGCTACGACATTAATGAAAAACTGTTTTTT
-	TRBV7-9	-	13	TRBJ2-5	CASSQANEETQYF	TGTGCCAGCAGCCAGGCCAATGAAGAGACCCAGTACTTC
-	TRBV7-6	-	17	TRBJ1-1	CASSLDAGLGMNTEAFF	TGTGCCAGCAGCTTAGATGCAGGCCTGGGGATGAACACTGAAGCTTTCTTT
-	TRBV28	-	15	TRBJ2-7	CASRRRKPLSYEQYF	TGTGCCAGCAGACGAAGGAAGCCCCTCTCCTACGAGCAGTACTTC
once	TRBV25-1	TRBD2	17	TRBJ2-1	CASSESPGLAADNEQFF	TGTGCCAGCAGTGAATCACCGGGACTAGCGGCAGACAATGAGCAGTTCTTC
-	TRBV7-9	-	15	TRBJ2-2	CASSSPGAHTGELFF	TGTGCCAGCAGCTCTCCGGGGGCCCACACCGGGGAGCTGTTTTTT
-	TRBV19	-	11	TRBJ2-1	CASPRVGEQFF	TGTGCCAGTCCCAGGGTTGGCGAGCAGTTCTTC
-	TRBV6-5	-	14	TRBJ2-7	CASSYSRGPYEQYF	TGTGCCAGCAGTTACTCGAGAGGGCCCTACGAGCAGTACTTC
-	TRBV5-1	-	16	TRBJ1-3	CASSLNHGDSGNTIYF	TGCGCCAGCAGCTTGAACCACGGTGACTCTGGAAACACCATATATTTT
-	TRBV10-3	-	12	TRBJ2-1	CAISEGKTREFF	TGTGCCATCAGTGAGGGGAAGACCCGAGAGTTCTTC
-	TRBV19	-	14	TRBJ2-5	CASSSLQGGETQYF	TGTGCCAGTAGTTCACTACAGGGAGGGGAGACCCAGTACTTC
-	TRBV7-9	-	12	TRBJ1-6	CASGSMDSPLHF	TGTGCCAGCGGTTCTATGGATTCACCCCTCCACTTT
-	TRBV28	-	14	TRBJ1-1	CASSSVGTWAEAFF	TGTGCCAGCAGTTCCGTCGGGACCTGGGCTGAAGCTTTCTTT
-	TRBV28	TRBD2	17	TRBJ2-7	CASSFSTSGTSSYEQYF	TGTGCCAGCAGTTTTTCGACTAGCGGGACCAGCTCCTACGAGCAGTACTTC
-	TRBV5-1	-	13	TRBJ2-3	CASSLPRADTQYF	TGCGCCAGCAGCTTGCCTAGAGCAGATACGCAGTATTTT